This T cell receptor beta chain was recovered during a study of blood T cell repertoires in COVID-19. About the research overall: The origin of the acute and convalescent COVID-19 samples was the United States, Italy and Spain. PBMCs, B-cell-depleted T cells, or T cells provided the cDNA or gDNA that made up the material.

The CDR3 length is 15 residues. Per germline, CDR1 SGDLS and CDR2 YYNGEE. Losses at the gene ends were 3 bases for V and 1 base for J; bases not matched to a gene: 4. Original handling: Amplification with reference gene primers provided the estimates of nucleated cell counts. This table comes from immunoSEQ multiplex PCR, and its TCRdb copy is limited to in-frame clones, with some not included. V and J calls and clone size are copied from that table; D and trimming were computed from the DNA. The sample carries approximately 35,000 clones, over 70% recorded once. This chain joins TRBV9 and TRBJ1-1, with 9 positions matching TRBD1. The TCR comes from an elderly man with acute or convalescent COVID-19. Specimen: peripheral blood. The CDR3 sequence: CASSAQGQGNTEAFF. The CDR3 DNA sequence: TGTGCCAGCAGCGCCCAGGGACAGGGGAACACTGAAGCTTTCTTT.